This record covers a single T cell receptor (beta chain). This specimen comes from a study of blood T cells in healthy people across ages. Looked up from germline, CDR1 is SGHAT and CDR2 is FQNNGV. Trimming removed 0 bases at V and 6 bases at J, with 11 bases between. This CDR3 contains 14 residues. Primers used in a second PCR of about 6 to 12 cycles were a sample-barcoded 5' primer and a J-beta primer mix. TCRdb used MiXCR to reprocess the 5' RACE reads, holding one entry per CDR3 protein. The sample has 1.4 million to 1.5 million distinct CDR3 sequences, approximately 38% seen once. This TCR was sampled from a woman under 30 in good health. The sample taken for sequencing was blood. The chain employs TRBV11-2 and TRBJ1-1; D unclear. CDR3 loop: CASSLEARAAEAFF. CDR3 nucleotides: TGTGCCAGCAGCTTAGAGGCCAGAGCGGCTGAAGCTTTCTTT.